The source of this T cell receptor (beta chain) is a study of beta chain features in type 1 diabetes. General observations from the study: Type 1 diabetes patients had moderately but significantly shorter TCRB CDR3s in all four CD4+ subsets.

The germline V gene has CDR1 SGHRS and CDR2 YFSETQ. V lost 4 bases, J lost 2 bases, and 8 bases stayed unmatched. The CDR3 is 15 amino acids. cDNA synthesis used the whole RNA isolate, giving expressed TCRB sequences. The protocol was immunoSEQ multiplex PCR, while the TCRdb copy is restricted to in-frame clones and leaves out a portion. The sample holds 130,000 or so clones, about 9.1% seen once. On this clone: As yet, its antigen is unknown.

V usage is TRBV5-1 and J usage is TRBJ2-5; TRBD2 agrees at 7 bases. This receptor was taken from a woman aged 40 to 49 in good health. What was sequenced was central memory CD4+ T cells from blood. This CDR3 is CASSRGSSGQETQYF. The CDR3 coding sequence is TGCGCCAGCAGCCGAGGATCTAGCGGACAAGAGACCCAGTACTTC.